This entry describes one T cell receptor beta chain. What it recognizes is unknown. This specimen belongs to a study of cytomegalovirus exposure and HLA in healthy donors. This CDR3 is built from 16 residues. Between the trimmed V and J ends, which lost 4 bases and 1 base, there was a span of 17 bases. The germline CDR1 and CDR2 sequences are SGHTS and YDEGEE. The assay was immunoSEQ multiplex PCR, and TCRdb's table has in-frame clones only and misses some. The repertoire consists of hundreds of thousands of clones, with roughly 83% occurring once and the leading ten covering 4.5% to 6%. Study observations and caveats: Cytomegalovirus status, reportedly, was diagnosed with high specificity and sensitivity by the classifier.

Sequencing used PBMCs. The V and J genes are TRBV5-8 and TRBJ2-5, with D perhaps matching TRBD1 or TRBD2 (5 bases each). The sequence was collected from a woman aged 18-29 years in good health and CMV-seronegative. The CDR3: CASSISIGDGQETQYF. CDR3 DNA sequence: TGTGCCAGCAGCATCTCAATAGGGGACGGCCAAGAGACCCAGTACTTC.